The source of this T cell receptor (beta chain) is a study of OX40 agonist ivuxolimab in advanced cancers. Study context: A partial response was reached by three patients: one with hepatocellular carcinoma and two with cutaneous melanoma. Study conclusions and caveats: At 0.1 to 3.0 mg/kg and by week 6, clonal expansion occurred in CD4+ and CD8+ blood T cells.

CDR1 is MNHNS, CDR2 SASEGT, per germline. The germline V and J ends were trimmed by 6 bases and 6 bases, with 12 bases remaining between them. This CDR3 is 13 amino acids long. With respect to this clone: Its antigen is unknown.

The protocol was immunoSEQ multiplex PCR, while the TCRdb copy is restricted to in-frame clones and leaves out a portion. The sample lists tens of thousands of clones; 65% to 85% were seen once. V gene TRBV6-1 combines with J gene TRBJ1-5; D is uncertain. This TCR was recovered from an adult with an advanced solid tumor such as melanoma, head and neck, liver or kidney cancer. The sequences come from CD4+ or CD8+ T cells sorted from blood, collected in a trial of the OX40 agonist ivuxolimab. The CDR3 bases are TGTGCCAGCAGGTTACAACAAGGTCAGCCCCAGCATTTT. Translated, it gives CASRLQQGQPQHF.